What follows is one T cell receptor beta chain and its context. Its cognate antigen is unknown. The source of the sample is a study of T cell repertoires in cytomegalovirus infection. Across the study: It can be stated that public TCR beta signatures indicated CMV infection as well as a matching HLA type. Regarding the study as a whole: There were carriers of CMV plus the relevant HLA, and cumulative public TCR beta family frequency identified them. Dominating the ex vivo response were TCR beta clonotypes that were CMV-specific and HLA-C-restricted.

The CDR3 is made up of 13 amino acids. V was trimmed by 3 bases and J by 10 bases, leaving 13 bases between them. TCRdb recomputed calls from the reads with MiXCR, one row per CDR3 protein. Here the sample spans roughly 320,000 distinct CDR3 sequences, around 10% being singletons. This TCR derives from a human donor in good health (CMV status not recorded). Some clones in this sample may be carry-over from other donors' samples. The chain has TRBV12-3 or TRBV12-4 and TRBJ2-1; maybe TRBD1 (6 bases). Sequencing was done on a sample of PBMCs. CDR3 protein: CASSFFSQGEQFF. The DNA of the CDR3 is TGTGCCAGCAGTTTTTTCTCTCAGGGGGAGCAGTTCTTC.